This TCR beta chain was sequenced in a study of T cell repertoires in cytomegalovirus infection. Study at large: Through public TCR beta signatures, both CMV infection and matching HLA type were indicated. Findings and caveats of the study: Carriers of CMV plus the relevant HLA were identified by cumulative public TCR beta family frequency. HLA-C-restricted TCR beta clonotypes specific for CMV led the ex vivo response.

Per the germline V gene, CDR1 is MNHEY and CDR2 is SMNVEV (reference sequence). Trimming cost V 2 bases and J 6 bases, with 13 bases left between them. The CDR3 has 14 amino acids. This clonotype was recorded a few times. What it recognizes is unknown. TCRdb re-derived calls from the reads in MiXCR, one entry per CDR3 protein. The sample holds about 360,000 distinct CDR3 sequences; roughly 20% are singletons and the top ten take roughly 8.7%. The specimen sequenced was PBMCs. The TCR sequence derives from a human donor in good health (CMV status not recorded). Some clones in this sample may be carry-over from other donors' samples. V and J are TRBV27 and TRBJ1-1; D may be TRBD1 (6 bases). The CDR3 DNA is TGTGCCAGCAGTTTAAGGAGGGGGACCTCTGAAGCTTTCTTT. Protein sequence: CASSLRRGTSEAFF.